Detailed here is one T cell receptor (beta chain). The data were obtained in a study of T cell changes during pregnancy in multiple sclerosis. Libraries were prepared by immunoSEQ multiplex PCR; TCRdb keeps only in-frame clonotypes and omits some of them. In the table there are approximately 61,000 clones, under 95% of which are singletons. V gave up 5 bases and J gave up 4 bases; unmatched junction bases: 5. CDR3 size: 14 residues. The V gene's germline CDR1 is MNHNS and CDR2 SASEGT. This TCR came from a female donor in good health, enrolled as a control in a pregnancy study. The specimen was peripheral blood, collected in the first trimester of pregnancy. The V gene is TRBV6-1, the J gene TRBJ1-3; 7 nucleotides line up with TRBD1. The DNA for the CDR3 is TGTGCCAGCAGTTGGAGGACAGGAGGAAACACCATATATTTT. The encoded protein is CASSWRTGGNTIYF.